What follows is one T cell receptor (beta chain) and its context. CDR3 length: 14 amino acids. Germline V gene sequence: CDR1 LGHDT, CDR2 YNNKEL (reference sequence). Trimming stripped 3 bases from V and 3 bases from J, with 12 bases between. This record comes from a study of blood T cell repertoires in COVID-19. Study at large: Material from acute and convalescent COVID-19 was sourced from the United States, Italy and Spain.

Here immunoSEQ multiplex PCR was the method, and the copy in TCRdb shows in-frame clones only, minus some. The sample carries 130,000 or so clones, around 83% recorded once. The V and J genes are TRBV3-1 (or the pseudogene TRBV3-2) and TRBJ2-7, with D maybe TRBD1 (6 bases). Sample: peripheral blood. The receptor comes from a woman in her sixties or seventies with acute or convalescent COVID-19. The CDR3 DNA follows: TGTGCCAGCAGCCAGGGACACCCAGGCTACGAGCAGTACTTC. It codes for CASSQGHPGYEQYF.